Listed below are T cell receptor beta chains from one sample, sequenced in a study of cytomegalovirus exposure and HLA in healthy donors. Here immunoSEQ multiplex PCR was the method, and the copy in TCRdb shows in-frame clones only, minus some. The sample shows some 140,000 clones, about three quarters of them seen only once. The sequenced material came from PBMCs. The origin of the receptors is a male donor in good health and CMV-seropositive. The CDR3 runs from the conserved cysteine through the conserved F or W. Fields, in order: V gene, J gene, clone size, D gene, CDR3 DNA, CDR3 protein. A D gene is named only where the DNA matches it firmly. The size entry is marked missing in some rows and otherwise reads once, few, many or a size class.

>TRBV4-1|TRBJ2-7|.|.
TGCGCCAGCAGCCAAGAGAAGGGGGTGCCCTCCTACGAGCAGTACTTC
CASSQEKGVPSYEQYF
>TRBV27|TRBJ2-2|.|TRBD2
TGTGCCAGCAGTATAAGAGCGGGAGTGAACACCGGGGAGCTGTTTTTT
CASSIRAGVNTGELFF
>TRBV7-2|TRBJ2-1|.|.
TGTGCCAGCAGCCCCTCTAGCGCAAACAATGAGCAGTTCTTC
CASSPSSANNEQFF
>TRBV7-8|TRBJ2-1|.|.
TGTGCCAGCAGCTTAGGGCCCAGCTCCTACAATGAGCAGTTCTTC
CASSLGPSSYNEQFF
>TRBV7-2|TRBJ2-1|.|.
TGTGCCAGCAGCTTGAATAGTGGGAGAAACAATGAGCAGTTCTTC
CASSLNSGRNNEQFF
>TRBV11-3|TRBJ2-7|.|TRBD1
TGTGCCAGCAGCCGACAGGGGGGCAACGAGCAGTACTTC
CASSRQGGNEQYF
>TRBV10-3|TRBJ2-5|.|TRBD1
TGTGCCATCAGTGATTTCGACAGGGGTCGGTCACAAGAGACCCAGTACTTC
CAISDFDRGRSQETQYF
>TRBV29-1|TRBJ2-7|.|TRBD2
TGCAGCGCCCTAGCCGGACTAGACGCCTACGAGCAGTACTTC
CSALAGLDAYEQYF
>TRBV6-6|TRBJ1-6|once|TRBD1
TGTGCCAGTCAACCGGGACAGCCCTTTTATAATTCACCCCTCCACTTT
CASQPGQPFYNSPLHF
>TRBV21-1|TRBJ2-1|.|.
TGTGCCAGCAGCAGTCCGACAGGGGAGTTCTTC
CASSSPTGEFF
>TRBV19|TRBJ2-7|once|.
TGTGCCAGTACACAACGCGGCGGGGCTGAAGACGAGCAGTACTTC
CASTQRGGAEDEQYF
>TRBV9|TRBJ2-3|.|TRBD2
TGTGCCAGCAGCGTTAGCGGGAGGCGCACAGATACGCAGTATTTT
CASSVSGRRTDTQYF
>TRBV7-2|TRBJ2-7|.|TRBD1
TGTGCCAGCAGCCCTATTTCAGGGGGCGCGTACGAGCAGTACTTC
CASSPISGGAYEQYF
>TRBV2|TRBJ2-1|.|TRBD2
TGTGCCAGCAGTGAAGGCGGGGGGCTGGTAATCAGCTCCTACAATGAGCAGTTCTTC
CASSEGGGLVISSYNEQFF
>TRBV5-5|TRBJ1-5|.|.
TGTGCCAGCAGCTTTTGGAAGGGGATACAGCCCCAGCATTTT
CASSFWKGIQPQHF
>TRBV4-1|TRBJ2-3|few|.
TGCGCCAGCAGCCAAGCGTGGGGCAGCACAGATACGCAGTATTTT
CASSQAWGSTDTQYF
>TRBV28|TRBJ1-2|.|TRBD1
TGTGCCAGCACCCTGACAGGGCTTAACTATGGCTACACCTTC
CASTLTGLNYGYTF
>TRBV27|TRBJ2-7|.|TRBD2
TGTGCCAGCAGTTCGGGACTAGCGGTCTACGAGCAGTACTTC
CASSSGLAVYEQYF
>TRBV7-3|TRBJ2-1|.|TRBD2
TGTGCCAGCAGCTTACGGGAGGGAATCTACAATGAGCAATTCTTC
CASSLREGIYNEQFF
>TRBV27|TRBJ2-3|.|.
TGTGCCAGCGCTCCCGGGAGCCACTGGGGAGATACGCAGTATTTT
CASAPGSHWGDTQYF
>TRBV18|TRBJ2-7|.|TRBD2
TGTGCCAGCTCACCACTAGCGGGGGGCTCCTACGAGCAGTACTTC
CASSPLAGGSYEQYF
>TRBV6-5|TRBJ2-3|.|TRBD1
TGTGCCAGCAGTTACCGGGGACAGAACACAGATACGCAGTATTTT
CASSYRGQNTDTQYF
>TRBV7-8|TRBJ2-1|.|.
TGTGCCAGCAGCCCCTCGGGTCCCTACAATGAGCAGTTCTTC
CASSPSGPYNEQFF
>TRBV4-1|TRBJ2-3|.|TRBD2
TGCGCCAGCAGGCGACTAGCGGAGCTCACAGATACGCAGTATTTT
CASRRLAELTDTQYF
>TRBV27|TRBJ2-1|.|TRBD1
TGTGCCAGCAGTTCTGCCCCGGGACAGTATTCCTACAATGAGCAGTTCTTC
CASSSAPGQYSYNEQFF
>TRBV2|TRBJ1-2|.|.
TGTGCCAGCGGAAGACTGATGGCTAACTATGGCTACACCTTC
CASGRLMANYGYTF
>TRBV7-2|TRBJ2-5|.|.
TGTGCCAGCAGCTTAAACGGTGCGGGGACCCAAGAGACCCAGTACTTC
CASSLNGAGTQETQYF
>TRBV27|TRBJ2-3|once|TRBD2
TGTGCCAGCAGACGGACTAGCGGCCTTATAGGGGGCACAGATACGCAGTATTTT
CASRRTSGLIGGTDTQYF
>TRBV7-3|TRBJ2-1|.|TRBD2
TGTGCCAGCAGCTTAACGCAAACTAGCGGGGGGCGTGAGGAGCAGTTCTTC
CASSLTQTSGGREEQFF
>TRBV27|TRBJ1-4|.|.
TGTGCCAGCAGTTTATATCGGGGGGCGGAAAAACTGTTTTTT
CASSLYRGAEKLFF
>TRBV7-2|TRBJ1-4|.|TRBD1
TGTGCCAGCAGCCCGGCCCCGGGACAGTGGCTGTTTTTT
CASSPAPGQWLFF
>TRBV29-1|TRBJ1-2|.|.
TGCAGCGTTGAACCCGGGAACTATGGCTACACCTTC
CSVEPGNYGYTF
>TRBV7-9|TRBJ1-4|.|.
TGTGCCAGCAGCTTTCAAGAAAAACTGTTTTTT
CASSFQEKLFF
>TRBV7-7|TRBJ2-3|.|.
TGTGCTAGCAGCTTAGGTTGGGCTAGCACAGATACGCAGTATTTT
CASSLGWASTDTQYF
>TRBV28|TRBJ2-1|.|.
TGTGCCAGCAGGCAGGGATACAATGAGCAGTTCTTC
CASRQGYNEQFF
>TRBV6-1|TRBJ1-5|.|.
TGTGCCAGCAGTGCACAAAACGGGGAAAATCAACCCCAGCATTTT
CASSAQNGENQPQHF
>TRBV6-5|TRBJ1-1|.|.
TGTGCCAGCAGTTACTCAGGCGGGAACACTGAAGCTTTCTTT
CASSYSGGNTEAFF
>TRBV5-6|TRBJ1-1|.|.
TGTGCCAGCAGCCCGACAGCCATGAACACTGAAGCTTTCTTT
CASSPTAMNTEAFF
>TRBV7-3|TRBJ1-1|.|TRBD1
TGTGCCAGCAGCCCGGGACAGGGCAGTCGGAACACTGAAGCTTTCTTT
CASSPGQGSRNTEAFF
>TRBV6-1|TRBJ1-2|once|.
TGTGCCAGCAGTGCCTATCGACGGGAGAACTATGGCTACACCTTC
CASSAYRRENYGYTF
>TRBV21-1|TRBJ1-5|.|.
TGTGCCAGCAGCAAAGTAGCAGGGCCCGCACTTTATAGCAATCAGCCCCAGCATTTT
CASSKVAGPALYSNQPQHF
>TRBV30|TRBJ2-3|once|TRBD2
TGTGCCTGGAGTTTCGGACTAGCGGGAGGTCCAGATACGCAGTATTTT
CAWSFGLAGGPDTQYF
>TRBV10-3|TRBJ1-1|.|.
TGTGCCATCAGCCCGACAGGAGGAGGACGCACTGAAGCTTTCTTT
CAISPTGGGRTEAFF
>TRBV28|TRBJ1-4|.|TRBD1
TGTGCCAGCAGTTTAATAGGGCGACAGGGGCGTAATGAAAAACTGTTTTTT
CASSLIGRQGRNEKLFF
>TRBV28|TRBJ2-5|few|TRBD2
TGTGCCAGCAGTTCGGAAGCTCTAGCGGGACATTCCCAAGAGACCCAGTACTTC
CASSSEALAGHSQETQYF
>TRBV6-1|TRBJ2-2|few|TRBD2
TGTGCCAGCTCGCTCGACGGGGGGATTTCCGGGGAGCTGTTTTTT
CASSLDGGISGELFF
>TRBV4-1|TRBJ1-5|few|.
TGCGCCAGCAGCCAAGTAGGAGAGGGCAATCAGCCCCAGCATTTT
CASSQVGEGNQPQHF
>TRBV28|TRBJ1-2|.|.
TGTCCGCGCGCTCCCAACTATGGCTACACCTTC
CPRAPNYGYTF
>TRBV4-1|TRBJ2-2|.|.
TGCGCCAGCAGCCAAGGTCAGGGGCTTGACGCCGGGGAGCTGTTTTTT
CASSQGQGLDAGELFF